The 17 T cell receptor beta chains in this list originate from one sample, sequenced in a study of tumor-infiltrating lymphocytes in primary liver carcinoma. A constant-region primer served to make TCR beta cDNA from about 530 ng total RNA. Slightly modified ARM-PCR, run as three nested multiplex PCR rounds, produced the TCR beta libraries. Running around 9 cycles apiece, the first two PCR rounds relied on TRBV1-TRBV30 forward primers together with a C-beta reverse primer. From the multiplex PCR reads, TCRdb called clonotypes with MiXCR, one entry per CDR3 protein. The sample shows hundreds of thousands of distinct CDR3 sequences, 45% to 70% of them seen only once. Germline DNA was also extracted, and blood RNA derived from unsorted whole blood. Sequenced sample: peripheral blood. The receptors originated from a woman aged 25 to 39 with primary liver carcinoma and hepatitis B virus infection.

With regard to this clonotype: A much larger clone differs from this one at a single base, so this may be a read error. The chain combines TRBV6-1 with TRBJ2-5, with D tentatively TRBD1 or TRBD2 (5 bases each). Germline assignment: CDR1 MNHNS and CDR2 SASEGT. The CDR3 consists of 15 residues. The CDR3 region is CASTPSSMIGETHYF. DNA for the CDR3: TGTGCCAGCACCCCTTCTTCTATGATAGGGGAGACCCACTACTTC.

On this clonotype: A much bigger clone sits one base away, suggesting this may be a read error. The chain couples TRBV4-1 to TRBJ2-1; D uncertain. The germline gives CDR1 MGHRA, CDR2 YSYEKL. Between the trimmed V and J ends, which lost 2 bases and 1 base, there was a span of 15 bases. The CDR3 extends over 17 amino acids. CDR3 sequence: CASSQYPPRRSYNEQFF. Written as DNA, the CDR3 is TGCGCCAGCAGCCAATACCCACCGCGTAGGTCCTACAATGAGCAGTTCTTC.

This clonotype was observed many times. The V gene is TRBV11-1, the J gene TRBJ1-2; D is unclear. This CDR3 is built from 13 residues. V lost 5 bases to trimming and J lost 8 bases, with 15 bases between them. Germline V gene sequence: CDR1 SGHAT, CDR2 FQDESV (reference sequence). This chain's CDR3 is CASSPAEGWGYTF. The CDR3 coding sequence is TGTGCCAGCAGCCCCGCGGAAGGATGGGGCTACACCTTC.

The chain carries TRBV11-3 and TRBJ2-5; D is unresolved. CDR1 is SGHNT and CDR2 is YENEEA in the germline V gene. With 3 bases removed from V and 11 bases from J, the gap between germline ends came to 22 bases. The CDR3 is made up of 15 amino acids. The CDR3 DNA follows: TGTGCCAGCAGCTTCGGGCAGGTGCCCACCTACAAGCAGTACTTC. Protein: CASSFGQVPTYKQYF.

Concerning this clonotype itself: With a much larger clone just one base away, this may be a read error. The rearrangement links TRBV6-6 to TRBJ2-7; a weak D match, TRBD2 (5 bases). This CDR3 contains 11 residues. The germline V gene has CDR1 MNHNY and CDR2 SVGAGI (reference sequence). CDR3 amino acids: CASSYDYKQYF. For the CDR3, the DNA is TGTGCCAGCAGTTACGACTACAAGCAGTACTTC.

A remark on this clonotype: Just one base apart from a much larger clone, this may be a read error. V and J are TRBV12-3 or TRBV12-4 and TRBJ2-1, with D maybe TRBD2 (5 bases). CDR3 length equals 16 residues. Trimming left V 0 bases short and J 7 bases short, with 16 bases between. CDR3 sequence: CASSLAIGLARNEQFF. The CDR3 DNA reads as TGTGCCAGCAGTTTAGCGATAGGGCTAGCTCGAAATGAGCAGTTCTTC.

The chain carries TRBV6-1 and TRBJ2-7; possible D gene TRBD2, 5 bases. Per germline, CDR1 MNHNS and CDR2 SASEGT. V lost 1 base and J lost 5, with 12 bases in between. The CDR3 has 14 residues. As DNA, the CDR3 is TGTGCCAGCAGTGAAGAAGCGAGGGCCAACGAGCAGTACTTC. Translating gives CASSEEARANEQYF.

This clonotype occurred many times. In nucleotides, the CDR3 is TGCAGCGTTCCAGGGACCTACGAGCAGTACTTC. Protein product: CSVPGTYEQYF. This sequence joins TRBV29-1 and TRBJ2-7, with D possibly being TRBD1 (5 bases). The V gene lost 5 bases and the J gene lost 2 bases, with 7 bases spanning the gap. Germline V lookup: CDR1 SQVTM, CDR2 ANQGSEA. The CDR3 is made up of 11 amino acids.

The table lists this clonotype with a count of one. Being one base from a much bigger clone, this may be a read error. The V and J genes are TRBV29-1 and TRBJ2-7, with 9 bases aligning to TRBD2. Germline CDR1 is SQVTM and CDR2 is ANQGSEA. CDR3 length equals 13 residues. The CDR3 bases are TGCAGCGTTGCTAGCGGGAAGGGGGGCGAGCAGTGCTTC. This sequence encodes CSVASGKGGEQCF.

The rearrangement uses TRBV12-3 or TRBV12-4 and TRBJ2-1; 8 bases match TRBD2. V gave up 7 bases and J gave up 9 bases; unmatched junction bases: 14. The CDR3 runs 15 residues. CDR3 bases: TGTGCCAGCAACCTGTCCGGGACTAGTGGGCTTGAGCAGTTCTTC. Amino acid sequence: CASNLSGTSGLEQFF.

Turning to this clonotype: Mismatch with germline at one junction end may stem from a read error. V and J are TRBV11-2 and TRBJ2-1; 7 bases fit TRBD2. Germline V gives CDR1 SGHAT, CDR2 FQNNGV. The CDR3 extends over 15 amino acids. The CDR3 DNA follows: TGTGCCAGCGGCTTGGGCGGGAGCGTTAGCGATGAGCAGTTCTTC. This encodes CASGLGGSVSDEQFF.

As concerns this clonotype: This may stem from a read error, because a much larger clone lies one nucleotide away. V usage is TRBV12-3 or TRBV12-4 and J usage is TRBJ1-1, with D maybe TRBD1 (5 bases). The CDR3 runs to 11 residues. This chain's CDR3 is CASRWGTGAFF. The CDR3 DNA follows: TGTGCCAGCCGGTGGGGCACTGGAGCTTTCTTT.

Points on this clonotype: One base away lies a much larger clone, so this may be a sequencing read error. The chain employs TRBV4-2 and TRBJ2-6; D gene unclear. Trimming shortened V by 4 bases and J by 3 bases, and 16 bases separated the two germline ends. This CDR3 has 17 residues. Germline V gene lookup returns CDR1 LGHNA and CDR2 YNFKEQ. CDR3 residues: CASSPTISSGGANVLTF. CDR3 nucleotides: TGTGCCAGCAGCCCCACAATAAGCTCTGGTGGGGCCAACGTCCTGACTTTC.

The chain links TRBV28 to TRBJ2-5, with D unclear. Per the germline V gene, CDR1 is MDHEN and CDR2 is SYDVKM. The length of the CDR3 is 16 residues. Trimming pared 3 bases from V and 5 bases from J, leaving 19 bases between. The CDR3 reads CASSFSVDVIEETQYF. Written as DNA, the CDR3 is TGTGCCAGCAGTTTTTCCGTGGATGTAATCGAGGAGACCCAGTACTTC.

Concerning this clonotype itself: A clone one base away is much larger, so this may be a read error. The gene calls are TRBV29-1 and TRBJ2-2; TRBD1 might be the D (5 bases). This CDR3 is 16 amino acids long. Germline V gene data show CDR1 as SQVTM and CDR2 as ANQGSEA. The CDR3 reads CRVASQDSLNTGELFF. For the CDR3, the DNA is TGCAGAGTTGCTTCCCAAGACAGTCTGAACACCGGGGAGCTGTTTTTT.

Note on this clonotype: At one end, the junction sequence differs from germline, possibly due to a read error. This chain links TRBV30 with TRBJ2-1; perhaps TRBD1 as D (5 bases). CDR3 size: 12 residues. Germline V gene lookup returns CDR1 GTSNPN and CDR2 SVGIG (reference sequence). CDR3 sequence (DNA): TGTGCCTGGAGTAGGGGCTACGATGAGCAGTTCTTC. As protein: CAWSRGYDEQFF.

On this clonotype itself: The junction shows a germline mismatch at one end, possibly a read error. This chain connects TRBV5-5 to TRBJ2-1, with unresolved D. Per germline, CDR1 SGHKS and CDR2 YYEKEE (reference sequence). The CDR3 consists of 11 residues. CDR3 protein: CASSLNNERFF. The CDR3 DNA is TGTGCCAGCAGCTTGAACAATGAGCGGTTCTTC.